These 9 T cell receptor beta chains share one sample of origin, sequenced in a study of shared clonotypes between healthy human individuals. Repertoires were generated with immunoSEQ multiplex PCR, while TCRdb's copy carries only in-frame clones and drops some. This table has fewer than 1.8 million clones, approximately 98.5% appearing once. Material: naive CD4+ T cells sorted from blood. Subset specified: CD45RA+ positively selected. These receptors were obtained from a man aged 30 to 45 in good health.

The chain couples TRBV4-1 to TRBJ2-1, with TRBD2 matching 8 bases. CDR3 size: 16 residues. Germline loops: CDR1 MGHRA, CDR2 YSYEKL. J lost 12 bases, V lost 3 bases, and 16 bases had no gene match. CDR3 residues: CASSHRIGLAGLGQFF. CDR3 sequence (DNA): TGCGCCAGCAGCCACCGAATAGGGCTAGCGGGTCTCGGGCAGTTCTTC.

The V call is TRBV5-6, the J call TRBJ1-3, with D unclear. This CDR3 spans 16 amino acids. Germline CDR1 reads SGHDT; CDR2 reads YYEEEE. V was clipped by 4 bases and J by 0 bases, with 14 bases between them. Written as DNA, the CDR3 is TGTGCCAGCAGCCCTGGTAAGGGATTCTCTGGAAACACCATATATTTT. Translated: CASSPGKGFSGNTIYF. Complete variable domain (other parts from reference TRBV5-6 and TRBJ1-3): DAGVTQSPTHLIKTRGQQVTLRCSPKSGHDTVSWYQQALGQGPQFIFQYYEEEERQRGNFPDRFSGHQFPNYSSELNVNALLLGDSALYLCASSPGKGFSGNTIYFGEGSWLTVV.

The chain combines TRBV18 with TRBJ2-2, with TRBD2 as a possible D gene (6 bases). The CDR3 has 15 amino acids. V was cut by 3 bases and J by 6 bases, with 14 bases left in between. Germline values: CDR1 KGHSH, CDR2 LQKENI. The CDR3 loop reads CASSPRRDEAGELFF. In DNA form, the CDR3 reads TGTGCCAGCTCACCGAGGAGGGACGAGGCCGGGGAGCTGTTTTTT.

The rearrangement uses TRBV15 and TRBJ2-1; D is uncertain. CDR3 size: 14 residues. Trimming shortened V by 6 bases and J by 0 bases, and 9 bases separated the two germline ends. Germline CDR1 LNHNV, CDR2 YYDKDF (reference sequence). The CDR3 DNA follows: TGTGCCACCAGGAAAATGAGCTCCTACAATGAGCAGTTCTTC. Its translation: CATRKMSSYNEQFF. Based on the CDR3 plus reference TRBV15 and TRBJ2-1, the full variable domain is DAMVIQNPRYQVTQFGKPVTLSCSQTLNHNVMYWYQQKSSQAPKLLFHYYDKDFNNEADTPDNFQSRRPNTSFCFLDIRSPGLGDTAMYLCATRKMSSYNEQFFGPGTRLTVL.

The chain joins TRBV18 to TRBJ2-1; the match to TRBD1 covers 7 bases. The CDR3 is 15 amino acids. The V segment lost 2 bases and the J segment 6 bases; nucleotides outside the gene matches: 7. Germline CDR1 is KGHSH and CDR2 is LQKENI. CDR3 loop: CASSPIGTVLNEQFF. The CDR3 DNA reads TGTGCCAGCTCACCAATTGGGACAGTCCTCAATGAGCAGTTCTTC.

V gene TRBV7-6 combines with J gene TRBJ2-1; 12 nucleotides line up with TRBD2. Per the germline V gene, CDR1 is SGHVS and CDR2 is FNYEAQ. After removal of 5 bases from V and 9 bases from J, the junction contained 14 bases not matched to a gene. CDR3 length: 17 residues. The CDR3 DNA follows: TGTGCCAGCAGCAGCTTAGAGCTAGCGGGAGGGCCCCCTGAGCAGTTCTTC. It is translated as CASSSLELAGGPPEQFF.

This chain uses TRBV5-4 with TRBJ2-1, with D possibly TRBD2 on 6 matching bases. Germline CDR1 and CDR2: SGHNT and YYREEE (reference sequence). The CDR3 loop spans 14 amino acids. V was shortened by 4 bases and J by 3 bases, with 11 bases between the two germline ends. The CDR3 spells CASSKTSNYNEQFF. DNA of the CDR3: TGTGCCAGCAGCAAAACTAGCAACTACAATGAGCAGTTCTTC.

This rearrangement joins TRBV7-9 to TRBJ2-7, with 7 positions matching TRBD2. The V segment lost 2 bases and the J segment 2 bases; nucleotides outside the gene matches: 0. CDR3 length: 13 amino acids. CDR1 is SEHNR, CDR2 FQNEAQ, per germline (reference sequence). The CDR3 is CASSLLAAYEQYF. The CDR3 DNA is TGTGCCAGCAGCTTACTAGCGGCCTACGAGCAGTACTTC.

The chain recombines TRBV30 with TRBJ2-6, with 8 bases lining up with TRBD1. This CDR3 region has 16 residues. Germline assignment: CDR1 GTSNPN and CDR2 SVGIG (reference sequence). V dropped 4 bases and J dropped 4; count of bases not matched to a gene: 9. This chain's CDR3 is CAWTLRRGRGANVLTF. Written as DNA, the CDR3 is TGTGCCTGGACCCTTCGCAGGGGGCGGGGGGCCAACGTCCTGACTTTC. The variable domain in full, completed from reference TRBV30 and TRBJ2-6, reads SQTIHQWPATLVQPVGSPLSLECTVEGTSNPNLYWYRQAAGRGLQLLFYSVGIGQISSEVPQNLSASRPQDRQFILSSKKLLLSDSGFYLCAWTLRRGRGANVLTFGAGSRLTVL.